This T cell receptor beta chain was identified during a study of response to subunit inactivated influenza vaccine. One entry per CDR3 protein results from TCRdb running MiXCR on the RT-PCR reads. The repertoire holds roughly 180,000 distinct CDR3 sequences, with about 9% as singletons. As to this clonotype: As yet, its antigen is unknown.

Study results and limitations: The authors offered the suggestion that each seasonal influenza vaccination recruits few new T cells.

Germline loops: CDR1 KGHSH, CDR2 LQKENI. The CDR3 is made up of 15 amino acids. The ends were cut back, 0 bases at V and 4 bases at J, with 10 bases in the middle. The source of this sequence is a man aged 45-60 years who received an inactivated influenza vaccine. Source: non-naive T cells sorted from PBMCs, taken on the day of vaccination. V gene TRBV18 combines with J gene TRBJ2-1, with a tentative D call TRBD1 (6 bases). CDR3 coding DNA: TGTGCCAGCTCACCACCTGCGACAGGTTACAATGAGCAGTTCTTC. This translates into CASSPPATGYNEQFF.